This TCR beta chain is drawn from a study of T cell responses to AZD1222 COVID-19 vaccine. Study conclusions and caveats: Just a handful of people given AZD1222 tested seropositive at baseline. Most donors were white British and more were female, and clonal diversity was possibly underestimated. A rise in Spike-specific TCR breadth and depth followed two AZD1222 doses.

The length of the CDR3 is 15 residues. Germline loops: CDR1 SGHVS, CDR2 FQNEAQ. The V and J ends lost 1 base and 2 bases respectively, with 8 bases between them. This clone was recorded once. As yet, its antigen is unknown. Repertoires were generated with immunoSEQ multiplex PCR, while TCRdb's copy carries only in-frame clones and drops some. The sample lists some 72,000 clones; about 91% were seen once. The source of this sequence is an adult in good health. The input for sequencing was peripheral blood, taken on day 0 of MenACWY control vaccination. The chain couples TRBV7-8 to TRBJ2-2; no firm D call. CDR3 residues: CASSLDAVNTGELFF. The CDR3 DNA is TGTGCCAGCAGCTTAGATGCGGTAAACACCGGGGAGCTGTTTTTT.